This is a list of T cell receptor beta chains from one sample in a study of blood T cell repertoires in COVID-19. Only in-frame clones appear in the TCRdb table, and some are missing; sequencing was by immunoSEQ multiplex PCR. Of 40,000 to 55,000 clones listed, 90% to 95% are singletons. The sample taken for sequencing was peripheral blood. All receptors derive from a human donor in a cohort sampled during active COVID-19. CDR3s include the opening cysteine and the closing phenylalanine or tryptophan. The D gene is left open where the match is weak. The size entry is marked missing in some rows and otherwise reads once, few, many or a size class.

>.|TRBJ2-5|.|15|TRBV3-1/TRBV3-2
TGTGCCAGCAATACTATGTCGAAGGGGAAAGAGACCCAGTACTTC
CASNTMSKGKETQYF
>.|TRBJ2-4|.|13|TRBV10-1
TGCGCCAGCGTCAGGGATGCCAAAAACATTCAGTACTTC
CASVRDAKNIQYF
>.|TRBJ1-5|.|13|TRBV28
TGTGCCAGCAGGCGTTATAGCAATCAGCCCCAGCATTTT
CASRRYSNQPQHF
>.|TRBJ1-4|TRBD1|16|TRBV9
TGTGCCAGCAGCGACGGGGGTGGAGGGGGCGGTGAAAAACTGTTTTTT
CASSDGGGGGGEKLFF
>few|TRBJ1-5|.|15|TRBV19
TGTGCCAGTACCCTGAACAGTCAGGGGAATCAGCCCCAGCATTTT
CASTLNSQGNQPQHF
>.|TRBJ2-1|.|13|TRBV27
TGTGCCAGCAGCTCAGATGCCTGGAATGAGCAGTTCTTC
CASSSDAWNEQFF
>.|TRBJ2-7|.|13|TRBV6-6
TGTGCCAGCAGTAAGGGACAAGGCTACGAGCAGTACTTC
CASSKGQGYEQYF
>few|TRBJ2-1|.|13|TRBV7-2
TGTGCCAGCAGCCCTTCCTGGGCGCGGGAAACGTTCTTC
CASSPSWARETFF
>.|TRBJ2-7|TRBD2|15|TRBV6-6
TGTGCCAGCAGTCCGAGACTAGCGCTCTCCTACGAGCAGTACTTC
CASSPRLALSYEQYF
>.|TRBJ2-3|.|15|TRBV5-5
TGTGCCAGCAGCGACCCCGCACAGAGCACAGATACGCAGTATTTT
CASSDPAQSTDTQYF
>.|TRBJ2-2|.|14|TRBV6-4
TGTGCCAGCAAACAGGGTTCCGACACCGGGGAGCTGTTTTTT
CASKQGSDTGELFF
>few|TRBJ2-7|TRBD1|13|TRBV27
TGTGCCAGCAGTCCCACAGGGGCCTACGAGCAGTACTTC
CASSPTGAYEQYF
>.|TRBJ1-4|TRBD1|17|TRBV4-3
TGCGCCAGCAGCCCGATCACAGGGGGTGGACCTACTGAAAAACTGTTTTTT
CASSPITGGGPTEKLFF